This T cell receptor (beta chain) came from a study of blood T cell repertoires in COVID-19. Generated by immunoSEQ multiplex PCR, the TCRdb table keeps only in-frame clones and is missing some. The data hold 90,000 to 110,000 clones, with roughly 87% observed a single time. The CDR3 spans 13 residues. V lost 2 bases to trimming and J lost 3 bases, with 9 bases between them. CDR1 SGHNT and CDR2 YYREEE come from the germline V gene (reference sequence). The chain employs TRBV5-4 and TRBJ2-7, with D maybe TRBD2 (5 bases). This TCR was sampled from a man aged 50 to 60 with acute or convalescent COVID-19. The sequencing input was peripheral blood. The DNA of the CDR3 is TGTGCCAGCAGCTTTCTCAGCGGCTACGAGCAGTACTTC. It codes for CASSFLSGYEQYF.